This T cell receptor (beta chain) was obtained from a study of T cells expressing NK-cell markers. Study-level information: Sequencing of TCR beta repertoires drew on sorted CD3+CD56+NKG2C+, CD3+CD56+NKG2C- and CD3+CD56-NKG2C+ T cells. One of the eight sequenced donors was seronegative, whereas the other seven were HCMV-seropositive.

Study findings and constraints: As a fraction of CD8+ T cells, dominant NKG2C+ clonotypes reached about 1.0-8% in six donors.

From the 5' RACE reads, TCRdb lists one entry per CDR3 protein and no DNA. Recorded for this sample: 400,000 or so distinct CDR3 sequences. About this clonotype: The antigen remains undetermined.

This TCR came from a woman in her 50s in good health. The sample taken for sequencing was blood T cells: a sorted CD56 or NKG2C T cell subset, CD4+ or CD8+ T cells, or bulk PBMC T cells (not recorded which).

The CDR3 region is CASSFRGRIPYNEQFF. The chain is built from TRBV5-6 and TRBJ2-1; TCRdb's assignment of TRBD1 cannot be checked, as there is no DNA. The germline V gene encodes CDR1 SGHDT and CDR2 YYEEEE. This CDR3 is 16 amino acids long.